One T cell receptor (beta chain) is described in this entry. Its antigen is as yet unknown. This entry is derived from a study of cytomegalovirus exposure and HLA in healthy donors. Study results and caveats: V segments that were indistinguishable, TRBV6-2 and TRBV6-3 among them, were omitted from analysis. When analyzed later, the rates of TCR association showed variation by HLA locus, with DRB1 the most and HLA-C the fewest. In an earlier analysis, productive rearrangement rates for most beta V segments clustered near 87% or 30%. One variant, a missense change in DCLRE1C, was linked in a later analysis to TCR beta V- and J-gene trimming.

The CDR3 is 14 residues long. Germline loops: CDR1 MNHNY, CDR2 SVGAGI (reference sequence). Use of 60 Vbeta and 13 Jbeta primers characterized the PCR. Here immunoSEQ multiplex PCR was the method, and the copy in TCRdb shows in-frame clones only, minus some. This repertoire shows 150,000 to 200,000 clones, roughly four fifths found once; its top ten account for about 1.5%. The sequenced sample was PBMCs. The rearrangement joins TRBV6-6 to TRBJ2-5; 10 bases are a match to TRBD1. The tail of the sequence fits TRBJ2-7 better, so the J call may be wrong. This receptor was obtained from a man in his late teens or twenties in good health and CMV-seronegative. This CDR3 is CASSRPGTGVEQYF. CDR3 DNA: TGTGCCAGCAGTCGTCCCGGGACAGGGGTCGAGCAGTACTTC.